This T cell receptor (beta chain) originates from a study of shared clonotypes between healthy human individuals (dated by TCRdb to the early 2020s). The study in broad terms: The cohort comprised two women and a few men aged 18 to 49 years. For each donor, three plates each were used for CD4 naive and CD4 memory, two plates were used for CD8 naive, and one plate was used for CD8 memory. The study deeply sequenced blood TCR repertoires of five healthy adults to estimate repertoire size and the extent of clonotype sharing between individuals. Different laboratories and diverse techniques were used to prepare libraries and sequence TCR repertoires, to increase sequencing depth and limit assay-specific biases. Each donor's leukapheresis produced roughly between roughly 0.94 and 9.5 billion PBMCs.

Donors were healthy HIV-negative adults with no recently reported acute infections or vaccinations. All donors were Caucasian adults living in Nashville, Tennessee, USA. CD4+ T cells were enriched by magnetic negative selection; naive cells were then positively selected on CD45RA, and the negative fraction formed the memory subset. After blood collection by leukapheresis, PBMCs were isolated using Ficoll-Histopaque density gradient centrifugation and then cryopreserved in the vapor phase of liquid nitrogen. Analytical flow cytometry was used to check the purity and quantity of each magnetically sorted T cell population. From each sorted fraction, genomic DNA was isolated and quantified by UV absorbance on a Nanodrop 2000c. The CDR3 spans 14 residues, from the cysteine through the phenylalanine. Of the read, only the CDR3 DNA is kept; its 42 bases are in frame from base 1. Via the germline V gene, CDR1 is SGHRS and CDR2 YFSETQ. Trimming costs V 4 bases and J 3 bases, and their ends lie 10 bases apart.

Comments on this clone: Its recognized antigen is unknown. Base qualities were left out, and no much larger clone turns up one base away.

Summary of the overall study and its limitations: Based on pairwise subsampling, the degree of clonotype sharing among donors was expected to be affected by sequencing depth. Incomplete sequencing was indicated by rarefaction of sorted-subset datasets, despite the large sequencing depth. Compared with non-shared clonotypes, clonotypes shared by all four sorted-subset donors had higher generation probabilities. Sharing across a handful of donors was observed for about 5% of naive CD4, 3% to 3.5% of naive CD8, 2% to 2.5% of memory CD4, and around 0.4% of memory CD8 clonotypes. The genetic and exposure-history diversity represented was limited by the small number of donors. Naive subsets generally had larger estimated clonotype richness than memory subsets did. Sampling was restricted to blood, and TCR repertoires in tissues likely differ from the TCR repertoires found in blood.

Using the deep immunoSEQ assay, multiplex PCR amplified TCR CDR3 regions from genomic DNA. For each cell subset, the extracted genomic DNA was distributed evenly across all wells of several immunoSEQ 96-well plates, and each plate served as one replicate. Each replicate PCR for sorted subsets received roughly 0.2 ug genomic DNA, equal to tens of thousands of T cell genomes. The purified libraries were quantified using a Qubit 3.0 fluorometer, sized with a Bioanalyzer 2100, and then quantified again using the KAPA Library Quantification kit. Each immunoSEQ 96-well plate was sequenced on its own single-read 150-cycle Illumina NextSeq 550 flow cell. In the authors' own workflow: Because the immunoSEQ output included only junctional sequences and no quality scores, the filtering could not be the same as the filtering used for full-length reads. To assign V/J genes and CDR3, sequences were annotated using PyIR, a Python wrapper for IgBLAST v1.9, with IMGT germline references. Reads were filtered out if the reads had weak V/J assignments (E-value above 1e-6), no CDR3, stop codons, out-of-frame junctions, or ambiguous translated residues. V3J clonotypes were defined by identical inferred V gene, J gene, and CDR3 amino acid sequence. Percentage overlap between repertoires was calculated by dividing the number of shared unique clonotypes by the size of the smaller repertoire. RTK rarefaction, the Chao1 estimator, and Recon v2.1 estimates of unobserved clonotypes were used to assess repertoire richness. OLGA was used to compute generation probabilities for all TCRbeta clonotypes that the gDNA method yielded from several donors. TCRdb provides this immuneACCESS table in a form limited to in-frame rearrangements. Some clones are lacking; in checked studies, under half of them reflect an unresolved V gene, and why the rest are absent is not known. V, J and clone size were drawn from that table, and D and trimming were deduced from the DNA. The sample yields 2 million to 2.5 million clones; 93% were counted once. The ten largest clonotypes hold 0.35% to 0.45% of the sample.

This receptor was obtained from a man younger than 30 in good health. Some clones in this sample may be carry-over from other donors' samples. The chain joins TRBV5-1 to TRBJ1-4; TRBD1 is perhaps the D gene, given 5 matching bases. Input material: naive CD4+ T cells from PBMCs. The cell subset or site tag for this specimen amounts to: CD45RA+ positively selected. The CDR3 region: CASSPGPPNEKLFF. The DNA is as follows: TGCGCCAGCAGCCCGGGACCGCCTAATGAAAAACTGTTTTTT.